This T cell receptor beta chain was captured in a study of blood T cells in healthy people across ages. Note on this clonotype: The target antigen is unknown.

The CDR3 covers 15 residues. Germline-derived CDR1 and CDR2 are MNHNY and SVGAGI (reference sequence). V gave up 5 bases and J gave up 0 bases, with 11 bases separating them. Findings of the study overall: The long-lived group displayed more naive CD4+ cells, plus higher diversity, than the aged donors did.

A second PCR, run for about 7 to 11 cycles, used a sample-barcoded 5' primer plus a J-beta primer mix. TCRdb reprocessed the 5' RACE reads with MiXCR, giving one entry per CDR3 protein. The table has about a million distinct CDR3 sequences, about 48% seen once. Drawn from each donor were 7.5 to 10 milliliters of peripheral blood. There were at least 6 micrograms of total RNA extracted from every sample. The sequence was collected from a man in his thirties or forties in good health. The rearrangement links TRBV6-6 to TRBJ2-1, with D possibly TRBD1 on 6 matching bases. The specimen was blood. The CDR3 nucleotides are TGTGCCAGCAGTGATCAAGGGGGCTCCTACAATGAGCAGTTCTTC. The encoded protein is CASSDQGGSYNEQFF.